The 7 T cell receptor beta chains given below trace back to one sample, sequenced in a study of blood T cells in healthy people across ages. Sample-barcoded 5' priming and a J-beta primer mix drove a second PCR of about 6 to 12 cycles. TCRdb called the 5' RACE reads again in MiXCR, with one record for every CDR3 protein. The table shows 550,000 to 650,000 distinct CDR3 sequences, with less than 35% occurring only once. Material: blood. These receptors were collected from a woman older than 75 in good health.

As regards this clonotype: A much larger clone lies a single base off, so this may be a read error. The chain joins TRBV5-6 to TRBJ2-5; TRBD2 aligns across 7 bases. The J call may be wrong; the DNA end is better matched by TRBJ2-7. Germline V CDR1 and CDR2: SGHDT, YYEEEE. The CDR3 length is 16 residues. DNA of the CDR3: TGTGCCAGCAGCCCTGTCGGGGTTGGGGGGGGGATCGAGCAGTACTTC. It yields the protein CASSPVGVGGGIEQYF.

As concerns this clonotype: A much larger clone differs from this one at a single base, so this may be a read error. The V call is TRBV30, the J call TRBJ2-7; D is possibly TRBD1 (5 bases). Germline lookup yields CDR1 GTSNPN and CDR2 SVGIG (reference sequence). The CDR3 runs 16 residues. V gave up 2 bases and J gave up 7 bases, with 24 bases separating them. CDR3 sequence reads: CAWSPPGRVSRNEQYF. The CDR3 bases are TGTGCCTGGAGTCCCCCCGGCAGGGTCAGTCGGAATGAGCAGTACTTC.

Concerning this clonotype itself: A much more abundant neighbour one base away suggests this may be a read error. The genes are TRBV6-5 and TRBJ1-1; 8 bases map to TRBD1. The CDR3 loop spans 14 amino acids. Germline values: CDR1 MNHEY, CDR2 SVGAGI. The CDR3 here is CASHRGTMNTKAFF. In DNA form, the CDR3 reads TGTGCCAGCCACAGGGGGACCATGAACACTAAAGCTTTCTTT.

This clonotype was observed a single time. This chain links TRBV5-1 with TRBJ1-1, with 10 bases identical to TRBD1. The CDR3 contains 17 residues. V gave up 0 bases and J gave up 7 bases; unmatched junction bases: 12. Germline V gives CDR1 SGHRS, CDR2 YFSETQ. The CDR3 reads CASSLGQGASLGNEAFF. The CDR3 region has the DNA TGCGCCAGCAGCTTGGGACAGGGGGCGAGTTTGGGCAATGAAGCTTTCTTT.

This clonotype was seen ten or more times. The rearrangement links TRBV7-2 to TRBJ2-3; the D is unclear. CDR3 length equals 15 residues. Germline CDR1 is SGHTA and CDR2 is FQGNSA. V dropped 5 bases and J dropped 2 bases, with 14 bases sitting between them. The CDR3 nucleotides are TGTGCCAGCAGCCCTCTTCTCCGGTACACAGATACGCAGTATTTT. This codes for CASSPLLRYTDTQYF.

The count of this clonotype is one. The chain joins TRBV20-1 to TRBJ1-3; TRBD1 aligns across 8 bases. The CDR3 is 13 amino acids. Per the germline V gene, CDR1 is DFQATT and CDR2 is SNEGSKA (reference sequence). V was pared by 6 bases and J by 7 bases, with 8 bases of the junction left unmatched. The CDR3 DNA sequence: TGCAGTGCCTGGACAGGGTCATCCAACACCATATATTTT. This sequence encodes CSAWTGSSNTIYF.

On this clonotype: It may be a read error: a sequence one base away is much more abundant. The V gene is TRBV20-1, the J gene TRBJ2-5; the match to TRBD1 covers 8 bases. The CDR3 spans 13 residues. Germline CDR1 DFQATT, CDR2 SNEGSKA (reference sequence). With V trimmed by 6 bases and J by 4 bases, 7 bases remained unmatched. DNA for the CDR3: TGCAGTGCAGCCGGGACAGGCCGAGAGACCCAGTACTTC. Protein: CSAAGTGRETQYF.